One sample yielded the 16 T cell receptor beta chains listed below, sequenced in a study of blood T cells in healthy people across ages. Then a second PCR, running about 6 to 12 cycles, was carried out with a sample-barcoded 5' primer and a J-beta primer mix. TCRdb used MiXCR to reprocess the 5' RACE reads, holding one entry per CDR3 protein. This table holds 700,000 or so distinct CDR3 sequences, 20% to 25% found once. Material for sequencing was blood. Source of these receptors: a man aged 70 or older in good health.

This clonotype showed up many times. The genes are TRBV28 and TRBJ2-3; D not certain. CDR1 is MDHEN and CDR2 is SYDVKM in the germline V gene. V was trimmed by 5 bases and J by 2 bases, leaving 5 bases between them. CDR3 size: 12 residues. The CDR3 DNA follows: TGTGCCAGCAGTCCCGCCACAGATACGCAGTATTTT. Its translation is CASSPATDTQYF.

This clonotype was counted between two and nine times. The J gene is TRBJ2-3, the V gene TRBV7-9; a possible D gene is TRBD2 (6 bases). Germline V CDR1 and CDR2: SEHNR, FQNEAQ (reference sequence). The V end lost 2 bases, the J end lost 0 bases, and 12 bases lay between the germline ends. This CDR3 has 16 residues. The CDR3 DNA is TGTGCCAGCAGCTTACTCGGGAGCAGGAGCACAGATACGCAGTATTTT. Protein: CASSLLGSRSTDTQYF.

This clonotype was observed a few times. The V call is TRBV30, the J call TRBJ2-3; the D is unclear. The CDR3 is made up of 13 amino acids. Trimming shortened V by 4 bases and J by 4 bases, and 12 bases separated the two germline ends. Germline CDR1 reads GTSNPN; CDR2 reads SVGIG (reference sequence). The CDR3 region is CAWTVRLADTQYF. In nucleotides, the CDR3 is TGTGCCTGGACTGTACGTCTTGCAGATACGCAGTATTTT.

This clonotype was seen only a few times. The rearrangement uses TRBV7-8 and TRBJ2-5; possibly TRBD2 for D (7 bases). The J call may not be correct, given that the DNA end is closer to TRBJ2-1. This CDR3 spans 17 amino acids. Germline-derived CDR1 and CDR2 are SGHVS and FQNEAQ. The CDR3 loop is CASSLVGARGGYYEQFF. The CDR3 nucleotides read TGTGCCAGCAGCTTAGTAGGAGCGAGGGGGGGTTATTATGAGCAGTTCTTC.

This clonotype was picked up a small number of times. The chain employs TRBV7-7 and TRBJ2-2, with D unclear. Germline CDR1 is SSHAT and CDR2 is FNYEAQ (reference sequence). The V gene lost 5 bases and the J gene lost 7 bases, with 8 bases spanning the gap. The CDR3 extends over 12 amino acids. The CDR3 here is CASSIPGGELFF. CDR3 bases: TGTGCCAGCAGCATACCGGGCGGGGAGCTGTTTTTT.

The CDR3 spells CASSMTGDVEQYF. As DNA, the CDR3 is TGTGCCAGTAGTATGACAGGGGACGTCGAGCAGTACTTC. This chain uses TRBV19 with TRBJ2-7, with 8 bases identical to TRBD1. V gave up 3 bases and J gave up 6 bases; unmatched junction bases: 4. CDR1 and CDR2 from the germline V gene are LNHDA and SQIVND (reference sequence). The CDR3 consists of 13 residues. The complete variable domain, with remaining parts taken from reference TRBV19 and TRBJ2-7, reads DGGITQSPKYLFRKEGQNVTLSCEQNLNHDAMYWYRQDPGQGLRLIYYSQIVNDFQKGDIAEGYSVSREKKESFPLTVTSAQKNPTAFYLCASSMTGDVEQYFGPGTRLTVT.

This clonotype was detected only a few times. An end of the junction differs from the germline gene, which may be a read error. The chain links TRBV4-1 to TRBJ1-1, with D hard to call. Germline loops: CDR1 MGHRA, CDR2 YSYEKL. The CDR3 is made up of 12 amino acids. CDR3 protein: CAGSQERSEAFF. CDR3 coding DNA: TGCGCCGGCAGCCAAGAGCGGTCCGAGGCTTTCTTT.

Concerning this clonotype: The junction and the germline gene differ at one end; a read error may be behind it. This chain links TRBV11-3 with TRBJ2-5, with D perhaps TRBD2 (5 bases). Germline values: CDR1 SGHNT, CDR2 YENEEA. The CDR3 sequence is 15 residues long. Here the CDR3 DNA reads TGTACCAGCAGCTTATCGGGATCGGCCAAAGAGACCCAGTACTTC. This encodes CTSSLSGSAKETQYF. Full variable domain (outside the CDR3, taken from reference TRBV11-3 and TRBJ2-5): EAGVVQSPRYKIIEKKQPVAFWCNPISGHNTLYWYLQNLGQGPELLIRYENEEAVDDSQLPKDRFSAERLKGVDSTLKIQPAELGDSAVYLCTSSLSGSAKETQYFGPGTRLLVL.

In this sample, this clonotype turned up many times. The chain joins TRBV7-6 to TRBJ2-5, with 9 positions matching TRBD1. Trimming removed 4 bases from V and 5 bases from J; junction bases left unmatched: 11. Germline V lookup: CDR1 SGHVS, CDR2 FNYEAQ. The CDR3 is made up of 16 amino acids. CDR3 sequence (DNA): TGTGCCAGCAGCTCGGGGACAGGGAGGTTTTCGGAGACCCAGTACTTC. It yields the protein CASSSGTGRFSETQYF.

The chain uses TRBV14 and TRBJ1-1; weak D call: TRBD1 (6 bases). Germline V gene sequence: CDR1 SGHDN, CDR2 FVKESK. The length of the CDR3 is 14 residues. V was cut by 2 bases and J by 5 bases, with 12 bases left in between. This CDR3 reads CASSQSTGLTEAFF. The CDR3 region has the DNA TGTGCCAGCAGCCAATCCACAGGGCTAACTGAAGCTTTCTTT.

V is TRBV2 and J is TRBJ2-5; 9 positions match TRBD2. There are 17 residues in the CDR3. With V trimmed by 8 bases and J by 4 bases, 17 bases remained unmatched. Per germline, CDR1 SNHLY and CDR2 FYNNEI. The CDR3 region has the DNA TGTGCCAGCTTCAGGAGGTTAGCGGGAGAGTTTCCAGAGACCCAGTACTTC. Translated, it gives CASFRRLAGEFPETQYF.

This clonotype occurred once. V gene TRBV12-3 or TRBV12-4 combines with J gene TRBJ2-5, with 7 positions matching TRBD2. Unmatched junction bases numbered 17, after V lost 7 bases and J lost 6 bases. The CDR3 contains 16 residues. CDR3 nucleotides: TGTGCCAGCACCGAAAGCTCCCGGGGAGGGGAACAGACCCAGTACTTC. Amino acid sequence: CASTESSRGGEQTQYF.

The rearrangement uses TRBV24-1 and TRBJ1-2, with TRBD1 matching 8 bases. CDR3 size: 11 residues. Losses at the gene ends were 9 bases for V and 6 bases for J; bases not matched to a gene: 2. The germline gives CDR1 KGHDR, CDR2 SFDVKD. CDR3 coding DNA: TGTGCCACCCAGGGGGCGAATGGCTACACCTTC. This sequence encodes CATQGANGYTF.

This chain connects TRBV7-2 to TRBJ2-4; D is unclear. Germline CDR1 and CDR2: SGHTA and FQGNSA. Trimming cost V 3 bases and J 0 bases, with 9 bases left between them. This CDR3 is 15 amino acids long. The chain's CDR3 is CASSLAAIAKNIQYF. The CDR3 bases are TGTGCCAGCAGCTTGGCTGCTATAGCCAAAAACATTCAGTACTTC.

This clonotype was found a few times. The gene calls are TRBV5-1 and TRBJ2-3, with D possibly TRBD1 on 5 matching bases. Per germline, CDR1 SGHRS and CDR2 YFSETQ. Trimming stripped 0 bases from V and 5 bases from J, with 13 bases between. The length of the CDR3 is 15 residues. CDR3: CASSLAWGGQDTQYF. DNA of the CDR3: TGCGCCAGCAGCTTGGCGTGGGGCGGCCAAGATACGCAGTATTTT.

The chain carries TRBV7-9 and TRBJ2-1; D is ambiguous. CDR1 is SEHNR, CDR2 FQNEAQ, per germline (reference sequence). The CDR3 runs 16 residues. Trimming took off 1 base at V and 0 bases at J, with 10 bases between the two ends. CDR3 coding DNA: TGTGCCAGCAGCTTAGAAAAACAGAGCTCCTACAATGAGCAGTTCTTC. Its translation: CASSLEKQSSYNEQFF.